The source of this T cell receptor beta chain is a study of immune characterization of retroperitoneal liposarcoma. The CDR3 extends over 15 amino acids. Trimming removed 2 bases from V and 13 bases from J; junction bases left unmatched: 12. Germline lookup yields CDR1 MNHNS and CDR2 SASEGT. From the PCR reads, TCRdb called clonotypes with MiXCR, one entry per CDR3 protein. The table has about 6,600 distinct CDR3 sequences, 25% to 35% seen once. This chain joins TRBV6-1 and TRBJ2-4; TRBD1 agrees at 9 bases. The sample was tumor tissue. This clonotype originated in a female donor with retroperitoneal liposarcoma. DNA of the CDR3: TGTGCCAGCAGTGAAAGGGGACAGGGTGTCGATGAGCAGTACTTC. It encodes CASSERGQGVDEQYF.